The 23 T cell receptor beta chains listed next were all sequenced from one sample in a study of CD8+CD57+ T cells in acquired aplastic anemia. TCR beta VDJ and CDR3 were profiled, and genomic DNA was the template. TCRdb called the reads again in MiXCR, with one record for every CDR3 protein. This sample has 400,000 to 450,000 distinct CDR3 sequences, with around 72% found just once. Sequencing was done on a sample of sorted CD4+, CD8+, or CD8+CD57+ T cells (not recorded which) from PBMCs. The receptors were gathered from a human donor in good health, serving as a control.

This rearrangement joins TRBV7-2 to TRBJ1-5; no clear D. This CDR3 contains 17 residues. Per germline, CDR1 SGHTA and CDR2 FQGNSA. V was cut by 2 bases and J by 3 bases, with 17 bases left in between. CDR3 sequence reads: CASSLSSQRIHNQPQHF. The DNA for the CDR3 is TGTGCCAGCAGCTTATCAAGTCAAAGGATTCACAATCAGCCCCAGCATTTT.

This rearrangement joins TRBV14 to TRBJ1-2, with D hard to call. The CDR3 runs 15 residues. The V gene's germline CDR1 is SGHDN and CDR2 FVKESK. Between the trimmed V and J ends, which lost 1 base and 4 bases, there was a span of 13 bases. In DNA form, the CDR3 reads TGTGCCAGCAGCCAAGGGGAGGGAAGAAGCTATGGCTACACCTTC. It is translated as CASSQGEGRSYGYTF. Using reference TRBV14 and TRBJ1-2 for the parts outside the CDR3, the full variable domain is EAGVTQFPSHSVIEKGQTVTLRCDPISGHDNLYWYRRVMGKEIKFLLHFVKESKQDESGMPNNRFLAERTGGTYSTLKVQPAELEDSGVYFCASSQGEGRSYGYTFGSGTRLTVV.

This rearrangement joins TRBV15 to TRBJ1-5, with D maybe TRBD1 (6 bases). Trimming left V 3 bases short and J 4 bases short, with 13 bases between. Germline V gene sequence: CDR1 LNHNV, CDR2 YYDKDF (reference sequence). The CDR3 totals 15 residues. CDR3: CATSSSRGGNQPQHF. In DNA form, the CDR3 reads TGTGCCACCAGCAGCTCCAGGGGAGGAAATCAGCCCCAGCATTTT.

A word on this clonotype: As the CDR3 is not closed by the conserved phenylalanine or tryptophan, this likely results from a read error. No DNA is shown, since the ends of the CDR3 on it are uncertain; the CDR3 is the one TCRdb lists. The chain is built from TRBV20-1 and TRBJ2-5; no check of the table's D call, TRBD2, against the DNA was made. The CDR3 extends over 10 residues, inclusive of both ends. Germline CDR1 is DFQATT and CDR2 is SNEGSKA (reference sequence). CDR3 sequence: CSAFGRDANV.

To note about this clonotype: The CDR3 ends on some other residue instead of the conserved phenylalanine or tryptophan, so this is likely a read error. The DNA is left out, because the CDR3 cannot be placed on it with certainty; the CDR3 is given as TCRdb lists it. The genes are TRBV5-1 and TRBJ2-1; TRBD1 is the table's D call, not checked against the DNA. The germline V gene has CDR1 SGHRS and CDR2 YFSETQ. The CDR3 has 14 residues if both end residues are counted. The CDR3 protein is CASSLVGTGAEVVS.

The genes are TRBV5-6 and TRBJ2-7; the D is unclear. V was pared by 2 bases and J by 4 bases, with 10 bases between. The CDR3 is 13 residues long. The germline V gene encodes CDR1 SGHDT and CDR2 YYEEEE. The CDR3 is CASSLGPRYEQYF. Written as DNA, the CDR3 is TGTGCCAGCAGCTTAGGACCGAGATACGAGCAGTACTTC.

Points on this clonotype: An end of the junction does not agree with germline; a read error may underlie this. The CDR3 nucleotides are TGTGCCAGCAGCTCAGGCGCTGGGAGAAAGACCAAATATTTT. This gives the protein CASSSGAGRKTKYF. V and J are TRBV7-2 and TRBJ1-3; D call uncertain. CDR1 SGHTA and CDR2 FQGNSA come from the germline V gene. The CDR3 runs to 14 residues. The full variable domain, completed using reference TRBV7-2 and TRBJ1-3, is GAGVSQSPSNKVTEKGKDVELRCDPISGHTALYWYRQSLGQGLEFLIYFQGNSAPDKSGLPSDRFSAERTGGSVSTLTIQRTQQEDSAVYLCASSSGAGRKTKYFGEGSWLTVV.

This clonotype was counted ten times or more. The CDR3 is CASSWSDYGYTF. CDR3 in DNA: TGTGCCAGCAGCTGGTCAGACTATGGCTACACCTTC. The J gene is TRBJ1-2, the V gene TRBV5-8; D not resolved. The CDR3 contains 12 residues. Germline V lookup: CDR1 SGHTS, CDR2 YDEGEE. Trimming took off 3 bases at V and 3 bases at J, with 6 bases between the two ends.

In this sample, this clonotype turned up many times. The V and J genes are TRBV14 and TRBJ2-1, with 10 bases matching TRBD1. Germline assignment: CDR1 SGHDN and CDR2 FVKESK. The ends lost 4 bases at V and 7 bases at J; junction bases unmatched: 7. The CDR3 length is 15 residues. The CDR3 region is CASSLYWDRGNEQFF. The CDR3 coding sequence is TGTGCCAGCAGCCTCTATTGGGACAGGGGTAATGAGCAGTTCTTC.

The sample holds many counts of this clonotype. CDR3 sequence reads: CASSQEIRESPVSSYNSPLHF. CDR3 bases: TGCGCCAGCAGCCAAGAAATTCGGGAATCCCCGGTCAGCTCCTATAATTCACCCCTCCACTTT. The chain joins TRBV4-1 to TRBJ1-6; no firm D call. The ends were cut back, 0 bases at V and 0 bases at J, with 21 bases in the middle. This CDR3 is 21 amino acids long. Germline loops: CDR1 MGHRA, CDR2 YSYEKL.

V and J are TRBV9 and TRBJ1-1; 7 positions match TRBD1. V dropped 2 bases and J dropped 1; count of bases not matched to a gene: 8. The germline V gene encodes CDR1 SGDLS and CDR2 YYNGEE. There are 16 residues in the CDR3. The CDR3 here is CASSVESGTANTEAFF. In DNA, the CDR3 is TGTGCCAGCAGCGTCGAATCCGGGACAGCGAACACTGAAGCTTTCTTT.

This chain uses TRBV2 with TRBJ2-5, with 8 bases fitting TRBD2. From germline, CDR1 is SNHLY and CDR2 FYNNEI. V dropped 7 bases and J dropped 6; count of bases not matched to a gene: 10. The CDR3 extends over 14 amino acids. The CDR3 nucleotides read TGTGCCAGCATATCCGGGGGGGACCGAAAGACCCAGTACTTC. Its protein product is CASISGGDRKTQYF.

The genes are TRBV7-6 and TRBJ2-5, with TRBD1 matching over 9 bases. The CDR3 is made up of 13 amino acids. The trim removed 5 bases at V and 9 bases at J, leaving 7 bases unmatched. Germline V lookup: CDR1 SGHVS, CDR2 FNYEAQ. The CDR3, as DNA: TGTGCCAGCAGCCGGACAGGGGCGGGGGCCCAGTACTTC. This codes for CASSRTGAGAQYF.

The chain links TRBV20-1 to TRBJ1-5; D is undetermined. This CDR3 is 12 amino acids long. The germline V gene encodes CDR1 DFQATT and CDR2 SNEGSKA (reference sequence). Trimming took off 0 bases at V and 9 bases at J, with 9 bases between the two ends. DNA for the CDR3: TGCAGTGCTAGAGACTTATCGGGGCCCCAGCATTTT. Residues: CSARDLSGPQHF.

CDR3 nucleotides: TGTGCCAGCAGCTTGGGTGGGAGCGGGAGGACTGAGCAGTACTTC. Its protein product is CASSLGGSGRTEQYF. This chain links TRBV7-9 with TRBJ2-7; TRBD2 aligns across 9 bases. This CDR3 contains 15 residues. Germline CDR1 is SEHNR and CDR2 is FQNEAQ (reference sequence). Losses at the gene ends were 3 bases for V and 7 bases for J; bases not matched to a gene: 10.

In regard to this clonotype: One end of the junction varies from germline; a read error may be responsible. The CDR3 region has the DNA TGTGCCAGCAGCGGGACTATATCCGATTCACCGGTCCAGTTT. Translation: CASSGTISDSPVQF. The genes are TRBV2 and TRBJ1-6; tentative D call: TRBD1 (5 bases). The length of the CDR3 is 14 residues. From germline, CDR1 is SNHLY and CDR2 FYNNEI.

This chain's CDR3 is CASSRNEAAKREQYF. Written as DNA, the CDR3 is TGCGCCAGCAGCCGCAATGAGGCCGCGAAGCGCGAGCAGTACTTC. The V gene is TRBV5-1, the J gene TRBJ2-7; D gene ambiguous. The length of the CDR3 is 15 residues. V shed 4 bases and J shed 6 bases, with 20 bases lying between them. The germline gives CDR1 SGHRS, CDR2 YFSETQ.

The rearrangement links TRBV10-3 to TRBJ1-6; D not certain. Germline values: CDR1 ENHRY, CDR2 SYGVKD. This CDR3 has 16 amino acids. V was trimmed by 0 bases and J by 5 bases, leaving 11 bases between them. Written as DNA, the CDR3 is TGTGCCATCAGTGAGTCGAACAGACCTGATAATTCACCCCTCCACTTT. This sequence encodes CAISESNRPDNSPLHF.

This clonotype has just one count. The genes are TRBV25-1 and TRBJ2-6; a weak D match, TRBD1 (5 bases). V was trimmed by 5 bases and J by 0 bases, leaving 14 bases between them. CDR3 length: 17 residues. Germline loops: CDR1 MGHDK, CDR2 SYGVNS. The CDR3 here is CASSLITGDSGANVLTF. The CDR3 DNA follows: TGTGCCAGCAGTCTAATTACAGGAGACTCTGGGGCCAACGTCCTGACTTTC.

This chain uses TRBV5-8 with TRBJ2-4; D may be TRBD1 or TRBD2 (5 bases each). CDR1 is SGHTS and CDR2 is YDEGEE in the germline V gene. CDR3 length: 17 residues. Trimming stripped 2 bases from V and 0 bases from J, with 15 bases between. This CDR3 reads CASSLVWGRGAKNIQYF. CDR3 nucleotides: TGTGCCAGCAGCTTAGTCTGGGGACGGGGAGCCAAAAACATTCAGTACTTC. Variable domain in full (rest from reference TRBV5-8 and TRBJ2-4): EAGVTQSPTHLIKTRGQQATLRCSPISGHTSVYWYQQALGLGLQFLLWYDEGEERNRGNFPPRFSGRQFPNYSSELNVNALELEDSALYLCASSLVWGRGAKNIQYFGAGTRLSVL.

The chain is built from TRBV9 and TRBJ1-4; 11 nucleotides line up with TRBD1. CDR3 size: 17 residues. The trim removed 4 bases at V and 1 base at J, leaving 6 bases unmatched. CDR1 is SGDLS and CDR2 is YYNGEE in the germline V gene. The CDR3 protein is CASSSGTGGETNEKLFF. In nucleotides, the CDR3 is TGTGCCAGCAGCTCGGGGACAGGGGGGGAAACTAATGAAAAACTGTTTTTT.

This chain joins TRBV10-3 and TRBJ2-7, with D perhaps TRBD1 (8 bases). This CDR3 is built from 14 residues. The V gene lost 8 bases and the J gene lost 3 bases, with 17 bases spanning the gap. Germline V lookup: CDR1 ENHRY, CDR2 SYGVKD. Here the CDR3 reads CAIGGGTGDYEQYF. The CDR3 DNA follows: TGTGCCATCGGGGGGGGGACAGGCGACTACGAGCAGTACTTC.

This clonotype has only one observation. One end of the junction fails to match germline, which may point to a read error. CDR3 residues: CASSRGPGAKPLTF. DNA for the CDR3: TGTGCCAGCAGCAGGGGGCCTGGGGCCAAGCCCCTGACTTTT. V and J are TRBV7-6 and TRBJ1-5; 7 bases line up with TRBD1. Per germline, CDR1 SGHVS and CDR2 FNYEAQ. This CDR3 spans 14 amino acids.